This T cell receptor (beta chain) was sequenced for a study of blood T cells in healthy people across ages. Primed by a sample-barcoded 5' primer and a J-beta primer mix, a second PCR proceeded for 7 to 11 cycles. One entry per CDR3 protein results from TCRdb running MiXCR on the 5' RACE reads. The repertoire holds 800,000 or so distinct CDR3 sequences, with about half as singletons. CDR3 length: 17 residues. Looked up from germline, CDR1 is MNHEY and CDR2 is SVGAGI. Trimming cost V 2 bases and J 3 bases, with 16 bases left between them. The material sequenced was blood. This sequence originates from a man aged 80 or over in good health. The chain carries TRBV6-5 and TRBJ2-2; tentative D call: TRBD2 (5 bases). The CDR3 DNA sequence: TGTGCCAGCAGTTACCTCGGGATGGGGTCGGACACCGGGGAGCTGTTTTTT. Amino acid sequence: CASSYLGMGSDTGELFF.